This T cell receptor beta chain was sequenced for a study of cytomegalovirus exposure and HLA in healthy donors. Study-wide findings and caveats: Immune exposure information comprised only CMV serostatus. Usually a TCR sequence was rare, but some public TCRs were found in many donors. Fewer N-insertions than the roughly 670-donor mean were reportedly shown by an Asian-associated ancestry cluster in a later analysis. The listing of 150 or so TCR beta chains classed them as cytomegalovirus-associated.

Turning to this clone: Its antigen is as yet unknown.

Germline V gene data show CDR1 as SGHRS and CDR2 as YFSETQ. The CDR3 is made up of 16 amino acids. Trimming cost V 5 bases and J 6 bases; bases outside gene matches: 12. PCR primers comprised 60 Vbeta and 13 Jbeta primers. Sequenced by immunoSEQ multiplex PCR; TCRdb stores in-frame clones only, minus some. This table lists roughly 120,000 clones. The source of this sequence is a man younger than 45 in good health and CMV-seronegative. Source material: PBMCs. The chain couples TRBV5-1 to TRBJ2-3, with 10 bases matching TRBD2. Written as DNA, the CDR3 is TGCGCCAGCAGGAGCGGGGGGGCCGCGAGTGGGGATACGCAGTATTTT. Translated, it gives CASRSGGAASGDTQYF. Combining the CDR3 with reference TRBV5-1 and TRBJ2-3 gives the whole variable domain KAGVTQTPRYLIKTRGQQVTLSCSPISGHRSVSWYQQTPGQGLQFLFEYFSETQRNKGNFPGRFSGRQFSNSRSEMNVSTLELGDSALYLCASRSGGAASGDTQYFGPGTRLTVL.